This TCR beta chain derives from a study of beta chain features in type 1 diabetes. Study at large: When patients were set against healthy donors, age, gender and cell yields were similar.

Germline V gene sequence: CDR1 SGHTA, CDR2 FQGNSA. The V end lost 1 base, the J end lost 4 bases, and 9 bases lay between the germline ends. The CDR3 extends over 14 amino acids. Markers CD45RO/CCR7/CD25/CD127/CD95/CD27 served to sort CD4+ naive, central memory, regulatory and stem cell-like memory cells. This clone was recorded a few times. No antigen is known for it. The isolated RNA, all of it, was reverse transcribed, so expressed TCRB transcripts were what got sequenced. The repertoire was sequenced with immunoSEQ multiplex PCR; TCRdb's copy has only in-frame clones and lacks some. In the table there are around 240,000 clones, 16% of which are singletons. Study conclusions and caveats: Type 1 diabetes patients had TCRB CDR3s that were shorter (moderately but significantly so) in all four CD4+ subsets. Equally in patients and controls, PCR might preferentially amplify shorter templates.

The chain uses TRBV7-2 and TRBJ2-3; tentative D call: TRBD2 (5 bases). The source is a man aged 25-45 years with type 1 diabetes. The sequencing input was naive CD4+ T cells from blood. CDR3 region: CASSLGGSADTQYF. The DNA for the CDR3 is TGTGCCAGCAGCTTAGGTGGGAGTGCAGATACGCAGTATTTT.